This T cell receptor (beta chain) was profiled in a study of blood T cell repertoires in COVID-19 (dated by TCRdb to the early 2020s). For the study in its entirety: Samples from collaborators originated in the United States, Italy and Spain and spanned both the acute and convalescent phases of COVID-19. Where available, HLA class I and class II types were obtained from metadata supplied by the sample provider rather than from assay-based typing. Deeply sampled blood TCRbeta repertoires from subjects exposed to, actively infected with, or recovered from COVID-19 were included in the dataset. Samples were obtained from the ongoing ImmuneRACE study (first 160 participants) and from 1,254 subjects provided by 6 global collaborators. The material from the prospective study consisted of cDNA or gDNA derived from T cells, B-cell-depleted T cells, or PBMCs. A freely available public database, intended as a resource for researchers studying the immune response to SARS-CoV-2, is where the repertoires were released. Nearly every sample came with metadata listing a de-identified subject ID, COVID-19 status, age in years and sex. Overall study results and their limits: How much clinical and demographic metadata was included differed by source and by participant, and the metadata was provided uncurated.

Participants in the prospective study were aged roughly 18 to 90 years, lived in over 20 United States geographic areas, and enrolled through a virtual design. Cohort assignment in the prospective study relied on participant-reported clinical history from a screening survey and a study questionnaire. For ImmuneRACE Cohort 3, a participant was defined as recovered based on two consecutive negative NP/OP PCR tests, clearance by a healthcare professional, or resolution of symptoms. In the prospective study, whole blood, serum and a nasopharyngeal or oropharyngeal swab were collected from each participant by mobile phlebotomists. Prospective study participants could optionally give additional blood draws and questionnaires over a 2-month period. Before DNA extraction, blood samples from the prospective study were shipped at room temperature or frozen. The immunoSEQ Assay, a bias-controlled multiplex PCR, was used to amplify TCRbeta CDR3 regions from genomic DNA. Processing in the source paper ran as follows. The number of nucleated cells in each sample was estimated by amplification of reference gene primers within the assay. To quantify the absolute abundance of each unique TCRbeta CDR3 rearrangement, sequence reads were collapsed and filtered. For each sample, productive Simpson clonality was calculated as the square root of Simpson's diversity index across productive rearrangements. TCRdb carries this immuneACCESS record with in-frame sequences only. Its versions omit some clonotypes, under half of them owing to an unresolved V gene in the studies checked, with the rest unexplained. The D gene and trimming were derived from the DNA, and the V and J assignments and clone size from that table. The sample has 150,000 to 190,000 clones on record, about 80% of them singletons. Under 9.5% of the sample is in the top ten clones.

Comments on this clone: The target of this receptor is not known. It has no much larger one-base neighbor in the sample; base qualities were not kept.

Including cysteine and phenylalanine, the CDR3 has 15 amino acids. Just the 45-base CDR3 DNA is kept, in frame starting at base 1. Material: PBMCs or T cells enriched from blood (not recorded which). The receptor was derived from a man aged 50-59 years who had recovered from COVID-19. The receptor chain draws on TRBV21-1 and TRBJ1-5. TRBV21-1 has pseudogene status. The nucleotide sequence is given as TGTGCCAGCAGCCCCTGGCAGGGGAGGGATCAGCCCCAGCATTTT. Its translation reads: CASSPWQGRDQPQHF.